This T cell receptor beta chain was recovered during a study of blood T cells in healthy people across ages. A second 7 to 11 cycle PCR used barcoded and J-beta primers. One entry per CDR3 protein results from TCRdb running MiXCR on the 5' RACE reads. The profile shows hundreds of thousands of distinct CDR3 sequences, 49% of them singletons. Peripheral blood, roughly 11 milliliters per donor, was collected. This clonotype appeared a single time. Sequenced input: blood. The receptor's source is a woman aged 55 to 70 in good health.

The CDR3 here is CASSLFTGPRRADTQYF. Written as DNA, the CDR3 is TGTGCCAGCAGCTTGTTCACGGGCCCCCGGCGGGCAGATACGCAGTATTTT. This chain joins TRBV7-9 and TRBJ2-3; weak D call: TRBD2 (5 bases). The length of the CDR3 is 17 residues. With 3 bases removed from V and 4 bases from J, the gap between germline ends came to 20 bases. The germline V gene encodes CDR1 SEHNR and CDR2 FQNEAQ (reference sequence).